What follows is one TCR beta chain and its context. These data belong to a study of blood T cell repertoires in COVID-19. Study summary: Samples taken during acute and convalescent COVID-19 were collected in the United States, Italy and Spain. T cells, B-cell-depleted T cells, or PBMCs supplied cDNA or gDNA.

Germline V lookup: CDR1 SGHRS, CDR2 YFSETQ. V was pared by 2 bases and J by 0 bases, with 5 bases of the junction left unmatched. The CDR3 length is 16 residues. Original data processing: Amplification with reference gene primers provided the estimates of nucleated cell counts. Using immunoSEQ multiplex PCR, the repertoire was profiled, and TCRdb retains in-frame clones only, with some absent. V and J calls and clone size are as listed in that table; D and trimming were resolved from the DNA. The sample contains some 150,000 clones, 80% to 85% of which appear only once. Sequencing was done on a sample of peripheral blood. The source is a human donor in a cohort sampled during active COVID-19. The rearrangement links TRBV5-1 to TRBJ2-7; the match to TRBD1 covers 10 bases. CDR3 residues: CASSFTGQGSSYEQYF. As DNA, the CDR3 is TGCGCCAGCAGCTTTACGGGACAGGGGTCCTCCTACGAGCAGTACTTC.